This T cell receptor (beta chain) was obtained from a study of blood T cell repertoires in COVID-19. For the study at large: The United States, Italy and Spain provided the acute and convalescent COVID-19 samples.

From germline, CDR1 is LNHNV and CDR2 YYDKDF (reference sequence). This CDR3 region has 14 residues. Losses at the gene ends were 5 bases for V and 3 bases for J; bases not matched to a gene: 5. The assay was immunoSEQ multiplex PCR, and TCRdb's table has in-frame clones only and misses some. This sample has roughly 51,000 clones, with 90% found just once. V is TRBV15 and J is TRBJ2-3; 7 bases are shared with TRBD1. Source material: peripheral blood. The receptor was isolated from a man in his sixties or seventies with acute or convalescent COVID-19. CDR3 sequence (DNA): TGTGCCACCAGCCCCGAACAGGGGACAGATACGCAGTATTTT. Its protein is CATSPEQGTDTQYF.